This T cell receptor (beta chain) comes out of a study of tumor and adjacent non-tumor tissue in lung cancer. RNA was extracted from bulk tissue without any cell sorting. This clonotype was picked up one time. Its antigen is unidentified. The CDR3 does not close with the conserved phenylalanine or tryptophan, likely indicating a read error. Three rounds of nested PCR, following a modified ARM-PCR protocol, produced the TCRbeta library. TCRdb processed the multiplex PCR reads anew with MiXCR; each CDR3 protein has one entry. The sample includes roughly 140,000 distinct CDR3 sequences, around 60% of them seen just once. The germline CDR1 and CDR2 sequences are DFQATT and SNEGSKA (reference sequence). The V and J ends lost 4 bases and 9 bases, in that order; junction bases with no gene match: 11. CDR3 length: 14 amino acids. Overall study results and limits: Shorter survival was associated with higher TCR diversity in tumors. Top 100 clones took a larger repertoire share in normal lung.

This chain uses TRBV20-1 with TRBJ2-4; 8 bases agree with TRBD1. This clonotype was obtained from a man aged 60 to 75 with small cell lung cancer. Material: lung tumor tissue. The CDR3 sequence is CSATRQGIKVIQYL. The DNA for the CDR3 is TGCAGTGCTACAAGACAGGGGATTAAGGTCATTCAGTACCTC.